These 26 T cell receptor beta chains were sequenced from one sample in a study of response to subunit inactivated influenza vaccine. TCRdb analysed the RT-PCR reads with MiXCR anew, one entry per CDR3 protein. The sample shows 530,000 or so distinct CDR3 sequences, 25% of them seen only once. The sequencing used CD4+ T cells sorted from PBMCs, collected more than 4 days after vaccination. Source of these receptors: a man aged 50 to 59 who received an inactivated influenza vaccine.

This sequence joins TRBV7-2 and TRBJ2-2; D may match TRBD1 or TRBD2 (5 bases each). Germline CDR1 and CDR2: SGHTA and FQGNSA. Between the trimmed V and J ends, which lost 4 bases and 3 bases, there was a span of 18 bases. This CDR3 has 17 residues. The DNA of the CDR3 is TGTGCCAGCAGCTCCCAACCGGGACGCCTAGACACCGGGGAGCTGTTTTTT. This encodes CASSSQPGRLDTGELFF.

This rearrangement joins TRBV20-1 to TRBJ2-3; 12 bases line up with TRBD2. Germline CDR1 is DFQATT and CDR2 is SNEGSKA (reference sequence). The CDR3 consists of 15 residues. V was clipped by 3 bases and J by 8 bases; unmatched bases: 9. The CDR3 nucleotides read TGCAGTGCTAGCCCGACTAGCGGGGGAAGTGGTACGCAGTATTTT. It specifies CSASPTSGGSGTQYF.

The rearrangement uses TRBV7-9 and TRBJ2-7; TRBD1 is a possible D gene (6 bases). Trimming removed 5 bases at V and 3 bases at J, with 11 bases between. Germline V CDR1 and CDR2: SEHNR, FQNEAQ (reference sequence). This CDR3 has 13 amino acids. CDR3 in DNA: TGTGCCAGCAGCCAGGGGTTCGGCTACGAGCAGTACTTC. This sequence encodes CASSQGFGYEQYF.

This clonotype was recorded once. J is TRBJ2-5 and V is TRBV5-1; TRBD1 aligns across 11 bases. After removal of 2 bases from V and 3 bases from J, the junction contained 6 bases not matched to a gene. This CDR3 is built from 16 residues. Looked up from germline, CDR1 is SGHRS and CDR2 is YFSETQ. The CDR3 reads CASSLDRDRGKETQYF. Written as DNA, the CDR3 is TGCGCCAGCAGCTTAGACCGGGACAGGGGGAAAGAGACCCAGTACTTC. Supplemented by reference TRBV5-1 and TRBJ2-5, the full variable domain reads KAGVTQTPRYLIKTRGQQVTLSCSPISGHRSVSWYQQTPGQGLQFLFEYFSETQRNKGNFPGRFSGRQFSNSRSEMNVSTLELGDSALYLCASSLDRDRGKETQYFGPGTRLLVL.

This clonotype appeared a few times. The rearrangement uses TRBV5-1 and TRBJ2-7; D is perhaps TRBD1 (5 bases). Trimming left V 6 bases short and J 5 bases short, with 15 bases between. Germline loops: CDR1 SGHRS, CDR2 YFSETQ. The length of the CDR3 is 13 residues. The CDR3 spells CASNPGQGHEQYF. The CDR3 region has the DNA TGCGCCAGCAACCCCGGGCAGGGTCACGAGCAGTACTTC. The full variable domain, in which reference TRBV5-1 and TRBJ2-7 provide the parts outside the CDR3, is KAGVTQTPRYLIKTRGQQVTLSCSPISGHRSVSWYQQTPGQGLQFLFEYFSETQRNKGNFPGRFSGRQFSNSRSEMNVSTLELGDSALYLCASNPGQGHEQYFGPGTRLTVT.

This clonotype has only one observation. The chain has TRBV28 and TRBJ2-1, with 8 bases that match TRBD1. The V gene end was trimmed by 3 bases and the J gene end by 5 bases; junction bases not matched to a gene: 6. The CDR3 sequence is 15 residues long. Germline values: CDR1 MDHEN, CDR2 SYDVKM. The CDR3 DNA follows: TGTGCCAGCAGTTTTGAAGGACAGGGAAACAATGAGCAGTTCTTC. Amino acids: CASSFEGQGNNEQFF.

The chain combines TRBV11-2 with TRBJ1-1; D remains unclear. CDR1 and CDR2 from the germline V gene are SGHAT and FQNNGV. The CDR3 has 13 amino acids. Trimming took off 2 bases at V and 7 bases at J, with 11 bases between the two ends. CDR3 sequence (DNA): TGTGCCAGCAGCTTACCCGTCGGGGATGAAGCTTTCTTT. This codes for CASSLPVGDEAFF.

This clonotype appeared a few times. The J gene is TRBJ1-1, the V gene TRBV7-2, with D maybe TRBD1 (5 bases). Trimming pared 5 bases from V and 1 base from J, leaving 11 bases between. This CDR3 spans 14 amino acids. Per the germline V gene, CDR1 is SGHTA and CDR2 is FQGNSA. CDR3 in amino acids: CASSTTRENTEAFF. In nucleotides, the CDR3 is TGTGCCAGCAGCACAACCAGGGAGAACACTGAAGCTTTCTTT. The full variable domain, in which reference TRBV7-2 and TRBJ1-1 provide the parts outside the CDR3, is GAGVSQSPSNKVTEKGKDVELRCDPISGHTALYWYRQSLGQGLEFLIYFQGNSAPDKSGLPSDRFSAERTGGSVSTLTIQRTQQEDSAVYLCASSTTRENTEAFFGQGTRLTVV.

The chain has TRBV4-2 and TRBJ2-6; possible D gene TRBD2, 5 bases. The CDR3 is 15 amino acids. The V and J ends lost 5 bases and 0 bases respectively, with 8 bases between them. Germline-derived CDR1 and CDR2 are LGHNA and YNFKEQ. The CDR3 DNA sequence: TGTGCCAGCAGCAGGAGGCTCTCTGGGGCCAACGTCCTGACTTTC. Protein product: CASSRRLSGANVLTF.

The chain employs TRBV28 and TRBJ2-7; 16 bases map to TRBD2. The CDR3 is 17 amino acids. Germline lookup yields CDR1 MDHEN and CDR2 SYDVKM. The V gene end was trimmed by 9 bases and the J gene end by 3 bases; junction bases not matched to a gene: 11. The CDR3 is CASWTGTSGRAGYEQYF. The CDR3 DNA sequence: TGTGCCAGTTGGACCGGGACTAGCGGGAGGGCCGGCTACGAGCAGTACTTC.

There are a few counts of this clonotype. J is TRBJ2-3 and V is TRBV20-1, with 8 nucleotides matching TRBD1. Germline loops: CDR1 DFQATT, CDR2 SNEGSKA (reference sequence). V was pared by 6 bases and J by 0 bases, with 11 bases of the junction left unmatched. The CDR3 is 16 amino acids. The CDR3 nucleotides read TGCAGTGCCGCAAATTACCGGGACAGGAGCACAGATACGCAGTATTTT. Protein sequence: CSAANYRDRSTDTQYF.

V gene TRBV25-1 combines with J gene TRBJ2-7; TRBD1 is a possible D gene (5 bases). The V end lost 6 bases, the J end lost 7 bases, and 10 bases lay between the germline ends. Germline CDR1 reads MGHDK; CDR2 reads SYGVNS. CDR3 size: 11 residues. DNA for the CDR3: TGTGCCAGCAGCAGGGTCTGGGAGCAGTACTTC. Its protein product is CASSRVWEQYF.

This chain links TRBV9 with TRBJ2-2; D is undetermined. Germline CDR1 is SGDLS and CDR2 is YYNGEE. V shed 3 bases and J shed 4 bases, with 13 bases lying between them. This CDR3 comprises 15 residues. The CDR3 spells CASSEALPGTGELFF. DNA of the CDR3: TGTGCCAGCAGCGAGGCTCTCCCAGGCACCGGGGAGCTGTTTTTT.

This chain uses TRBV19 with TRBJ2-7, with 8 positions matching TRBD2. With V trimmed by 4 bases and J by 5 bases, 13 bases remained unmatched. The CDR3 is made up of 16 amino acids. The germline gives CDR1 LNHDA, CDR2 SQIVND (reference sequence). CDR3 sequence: CASSTGGASGFNEQYF. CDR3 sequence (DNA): TGTGCCAGTAGTACTGGAGGGGCTAGCGGGTTTAACGAGCAGTACTTC.

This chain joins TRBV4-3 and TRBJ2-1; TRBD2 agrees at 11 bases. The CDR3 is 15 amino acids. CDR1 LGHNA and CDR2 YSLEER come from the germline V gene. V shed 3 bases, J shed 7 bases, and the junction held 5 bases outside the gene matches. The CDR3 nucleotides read TGCGCCAGCAGCCATAGCGGGGGGGCTCGAAATGAGCAGTTCTTC. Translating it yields CASSHSGGARNEQFF.

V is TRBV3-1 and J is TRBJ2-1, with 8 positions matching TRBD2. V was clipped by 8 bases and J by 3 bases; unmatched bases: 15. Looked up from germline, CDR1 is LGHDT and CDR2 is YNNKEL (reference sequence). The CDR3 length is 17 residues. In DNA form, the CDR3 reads TGTGCCAGCTGTTTCCTGCGCCGGGGGGGCCACTACAATGAGCAGTTCTTC. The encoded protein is CASCFLRRGGHYNEQFF.

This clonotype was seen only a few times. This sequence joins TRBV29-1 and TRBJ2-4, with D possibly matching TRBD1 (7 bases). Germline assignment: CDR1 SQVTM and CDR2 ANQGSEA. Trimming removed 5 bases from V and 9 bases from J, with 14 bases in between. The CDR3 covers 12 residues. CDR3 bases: TGCAGCGTTCAGGGGGGAAGGGGCATTCAGTACTTC. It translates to CSVQGGRGIQYF.

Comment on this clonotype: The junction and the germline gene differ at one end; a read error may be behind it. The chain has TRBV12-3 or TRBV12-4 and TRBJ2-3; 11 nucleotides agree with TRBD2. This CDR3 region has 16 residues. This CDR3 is CASSLAGGSSTDTQYF. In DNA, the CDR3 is TGTGCCAGCAGTCTAGCGGGAGGCTCATCCACAGATACGCAGTATTTT.

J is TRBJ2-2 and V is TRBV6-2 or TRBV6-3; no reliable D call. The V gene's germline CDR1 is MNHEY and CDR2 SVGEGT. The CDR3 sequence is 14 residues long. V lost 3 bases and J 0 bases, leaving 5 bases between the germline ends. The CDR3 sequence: CASSYRSNTGELFF. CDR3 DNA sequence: TGTGCCAGCAGTTATAGGTCGAACACCGGGGAGCTGTTTTTT.

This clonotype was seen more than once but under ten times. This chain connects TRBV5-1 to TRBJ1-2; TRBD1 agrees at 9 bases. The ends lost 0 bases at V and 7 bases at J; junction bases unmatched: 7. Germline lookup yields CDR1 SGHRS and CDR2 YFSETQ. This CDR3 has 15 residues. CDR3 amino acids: CASSLGTGGASGYTF. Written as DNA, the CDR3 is TGCGCCAGCAGCTTGGGTACAGGGGGCGCATCTGGCTACACCTTC.

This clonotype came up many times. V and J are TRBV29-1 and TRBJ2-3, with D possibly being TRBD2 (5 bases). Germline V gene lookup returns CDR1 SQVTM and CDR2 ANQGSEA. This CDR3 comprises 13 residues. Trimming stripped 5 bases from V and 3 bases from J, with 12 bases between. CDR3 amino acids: CSVWAGGTDTQYF. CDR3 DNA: TGCAGCGTTTGGGCAGGCGGGACAGATACGCAGTATTTT.

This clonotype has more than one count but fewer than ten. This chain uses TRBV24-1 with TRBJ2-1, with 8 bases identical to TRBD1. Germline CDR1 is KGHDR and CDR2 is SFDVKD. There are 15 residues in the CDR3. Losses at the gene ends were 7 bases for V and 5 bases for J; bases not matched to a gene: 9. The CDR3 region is CATRLSGGRNNEQFF. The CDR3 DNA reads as TGTGCCACCAGGCTTTCAGGGGGCCGCAACAATGAGCAGTTCTTC.

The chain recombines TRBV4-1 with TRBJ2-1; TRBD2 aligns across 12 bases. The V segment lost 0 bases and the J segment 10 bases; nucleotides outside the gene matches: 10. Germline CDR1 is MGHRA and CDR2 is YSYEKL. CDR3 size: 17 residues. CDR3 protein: CASSQEPSLAGGLEQFF. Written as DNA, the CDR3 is TGCGCCAGCAGCCAAGAGCCGTCTCTAGCGGGGGGGCTAGAGCAGTTCTTC.

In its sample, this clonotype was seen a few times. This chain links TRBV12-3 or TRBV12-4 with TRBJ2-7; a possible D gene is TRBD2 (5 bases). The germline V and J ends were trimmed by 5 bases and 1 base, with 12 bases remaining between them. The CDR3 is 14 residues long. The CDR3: CASSRSPGSYEQYF. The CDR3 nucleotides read TGTGCCAGCAGTCGGTCGCCGGGATCCTACGAGCAGTACTTC.

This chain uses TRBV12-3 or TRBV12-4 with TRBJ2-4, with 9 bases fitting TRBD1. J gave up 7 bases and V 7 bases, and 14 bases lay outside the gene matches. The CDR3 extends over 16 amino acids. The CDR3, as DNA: TGTGCCAGCACCCTAGAGAGAGGGGACAGGGTGAACATTCAGTACTTC. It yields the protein CASTLERGDRVNIQYF.

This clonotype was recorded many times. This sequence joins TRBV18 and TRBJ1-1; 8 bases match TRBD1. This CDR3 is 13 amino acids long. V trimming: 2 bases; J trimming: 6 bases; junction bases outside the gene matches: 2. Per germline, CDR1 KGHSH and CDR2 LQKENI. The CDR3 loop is CASSPTGGPEAFF. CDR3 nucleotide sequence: TGTGCCAGCTCACCAACAGGGGGACCTGAAGCTTTCTTT.